The TCR beta chain under discussion was sequenced for a study of control samples from healthy donors and cancer patients. Assay: immunoSEQ multiplex PCR; the TCRdb copy retains only in-frame clones and omits some. Here the sample spans 190,000 or so clones, about 93% being singletons. The CDR3 spans 13 residues. Germline V gene sequence: CDR1 SNHLY, CDR2 FYNNEI. Trimming stripped 7 bases from V and 5 bases from J, with 15 bases between. The clonotype originates from a man aged 18 to 30 in good health. The J gene is TRBJ2-7, the V gene TRBV2; D not certain. The sequenced sample was blood. The CDR3 coding sequence is TGTGCCAGCAACGAAATGGAAGAAGACGAGCAGTACTTC. Amino acid sequence: CASNEMEEDEQYF. Filled out from reference TRBV2 and TRBJ2-7, the complete variable domain reads EPEVTQTPSHQVTQMGQEVILRCVPISNHLYFYWYRQILGQKVEFLVSFYNNEISEKSEIFDDQFSVERPDGSNFTLKIRSTKLEDSAMYFCASNEMEEDEQYFGPGTRLTVT.